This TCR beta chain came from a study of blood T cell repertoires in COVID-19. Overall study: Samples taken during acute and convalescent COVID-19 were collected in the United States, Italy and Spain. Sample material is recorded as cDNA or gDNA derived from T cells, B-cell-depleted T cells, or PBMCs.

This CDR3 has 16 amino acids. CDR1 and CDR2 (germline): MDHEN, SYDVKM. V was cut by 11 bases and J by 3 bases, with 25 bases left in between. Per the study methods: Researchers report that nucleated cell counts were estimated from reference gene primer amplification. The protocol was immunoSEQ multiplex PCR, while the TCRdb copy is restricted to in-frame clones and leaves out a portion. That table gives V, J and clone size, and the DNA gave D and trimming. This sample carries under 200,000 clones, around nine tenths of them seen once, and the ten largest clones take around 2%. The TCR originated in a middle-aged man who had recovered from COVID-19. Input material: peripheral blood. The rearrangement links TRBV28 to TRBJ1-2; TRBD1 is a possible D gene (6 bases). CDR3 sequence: CASRGEIGGLDYGYTF. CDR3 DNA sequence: TGTGCCTCTCGGGGGGAGATAGGGGGTCTTGACTATGGCTACACCTTC.